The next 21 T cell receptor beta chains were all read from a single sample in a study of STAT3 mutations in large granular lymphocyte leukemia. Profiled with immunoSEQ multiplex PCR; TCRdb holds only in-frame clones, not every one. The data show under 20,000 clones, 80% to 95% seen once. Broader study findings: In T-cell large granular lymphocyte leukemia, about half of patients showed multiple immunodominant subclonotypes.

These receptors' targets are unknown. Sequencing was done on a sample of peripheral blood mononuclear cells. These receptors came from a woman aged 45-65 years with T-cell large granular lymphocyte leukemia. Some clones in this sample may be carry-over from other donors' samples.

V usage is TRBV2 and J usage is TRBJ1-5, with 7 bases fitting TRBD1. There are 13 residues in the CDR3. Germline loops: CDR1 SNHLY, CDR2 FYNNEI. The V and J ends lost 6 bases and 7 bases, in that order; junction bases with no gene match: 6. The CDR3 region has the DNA TGTGCCAGCAGAGGACAGGAGGAACAGCCCCAGCATTTT. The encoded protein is CASRGQEEQPQHF.

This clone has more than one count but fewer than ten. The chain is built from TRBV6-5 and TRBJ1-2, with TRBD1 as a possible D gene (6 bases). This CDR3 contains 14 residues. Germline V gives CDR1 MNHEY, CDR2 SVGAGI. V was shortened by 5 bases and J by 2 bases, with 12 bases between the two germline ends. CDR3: CASSRAGGNYGYTF. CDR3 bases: TGTGCCAGCAGTCGCGCCGGGGGCAACTATGGCTACACCTTC.

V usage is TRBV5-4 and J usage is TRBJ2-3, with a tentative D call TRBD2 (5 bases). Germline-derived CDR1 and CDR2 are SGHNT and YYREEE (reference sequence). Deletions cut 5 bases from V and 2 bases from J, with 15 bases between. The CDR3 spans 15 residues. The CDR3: CASRPDLLLTDTQYF. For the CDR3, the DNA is TGTGCCAGCAGACCGGACTTGTTACTCACAGATACGCAGTATTTT.

CDR3 bases: TGTGCCAGCAGGGGGGGGCTAAGCACAGATACGCAGTATTTT. Translated, it gives CASRGGLSTDTQYF. V usage is TRBV28 and J usage is TRBJ2-3, with a weak D call TRBD2 (7 bases). The CDR3 sequence is 14 residues long. The V gene lost 6 bases and the J gene lost 0 bases, with 10 bases spanning the gap. Germline V gene sequence: CDR1 MDHEN, CDR2 SYDVKM.

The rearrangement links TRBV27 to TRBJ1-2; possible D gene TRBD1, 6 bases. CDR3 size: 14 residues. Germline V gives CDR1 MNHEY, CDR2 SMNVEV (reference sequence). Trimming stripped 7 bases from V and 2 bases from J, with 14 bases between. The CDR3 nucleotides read TGTGCCAGCAAACCACAGGGACTCAACTATGGCTACACCTTC. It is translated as CASKPQGLNYGYTF.

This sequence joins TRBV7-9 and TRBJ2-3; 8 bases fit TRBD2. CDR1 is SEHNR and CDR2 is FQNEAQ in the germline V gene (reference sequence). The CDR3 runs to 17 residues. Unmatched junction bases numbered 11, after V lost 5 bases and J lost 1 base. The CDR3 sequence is CASSPGLSGSRTDTQYF. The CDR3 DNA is TGTGCCAGCAGCCCAGGACTAAGCGGGAGCCGCACAGATACGCAGTATTTT.

The CDR3 spells CASSQTDRVPNTGELFF. CDR3 DNA: TGCGCCAGCAGCCAAACCGACAGGGTCCCGAACACCGGGGAGCTGTTTTTT. The chain is built from TRBV4-1 and TRBJ2-2; 7 bases are a match to TRBD1. The germline V gene has CDR1 MGHRA and CDR2 YSYEKL. CDR3 length: 17 amino acids. Trimming at V came to 2 bases and at J to 0 bases, leaving 6 bases not matched to a gene.

CDR3 residues: CASSQGARQYF. CDR3 bases: TGTGCCAGCAGCCAGGGGGCAAGGCAGTACTTC. J is TRBJ2-7 and V is TRBV7-2; TRBD1 matches at 8 bases. Trimming removed 5 bases from V and 9 bases from J; junction bases left unmatched: 3. The CDR3 consists of 11 residues. The germline gives CDR1 SGHTA, CDR2 FQGNSA.

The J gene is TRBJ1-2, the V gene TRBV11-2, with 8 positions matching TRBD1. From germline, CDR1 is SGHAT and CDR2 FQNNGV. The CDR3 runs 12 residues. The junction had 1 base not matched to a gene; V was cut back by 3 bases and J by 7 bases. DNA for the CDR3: TGTGCCAGCAGCTTGGACAGGGTTGGCTACACCTTC. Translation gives CASSLDRVGYTF.

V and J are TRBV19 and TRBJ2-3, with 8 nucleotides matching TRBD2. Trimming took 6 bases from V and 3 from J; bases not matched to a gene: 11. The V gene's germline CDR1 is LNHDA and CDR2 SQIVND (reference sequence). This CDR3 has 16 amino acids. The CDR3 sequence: CASSLDRGGSTDTQYF. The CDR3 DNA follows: TGTGCCAGTAGCCTGGACCGGGGGGGTAGTACAGATACGCAGTATTTT.

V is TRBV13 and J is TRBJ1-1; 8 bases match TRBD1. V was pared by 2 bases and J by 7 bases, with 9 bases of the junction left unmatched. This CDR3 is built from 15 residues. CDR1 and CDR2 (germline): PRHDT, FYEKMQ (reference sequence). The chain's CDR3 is CASSLQGAPGLEAFF. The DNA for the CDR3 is TGTGCCAGCAGCTTACAGGGGGCTCCGGGCCTTGAAGCTTTCTTT.

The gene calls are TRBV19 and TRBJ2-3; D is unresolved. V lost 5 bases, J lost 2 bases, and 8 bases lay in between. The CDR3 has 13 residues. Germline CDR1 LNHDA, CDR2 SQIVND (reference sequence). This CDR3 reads CASSPTATDTQYF. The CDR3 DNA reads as TGTGCCAGTAGTCCAACGGCCACAGATACGCAGTATTTT.

CDR3 DNA sequence: TGCGCCAGCAGCCGCGGGACTAGCGGCCTATCAGAGCAGTACTTC. Protein sequence: CASSRGTSGLSEQYF. The V and J genes are TRBV4-3 and TRBJ2-7; TRBD2 aligns across 11 bases. The CDR3 consists of 15 residues. Germline CDR1 and CDR2: LGHNA and YSLEER. Trimming at V came to 4 bases and at J to 7 bases, leaving 9 bases not matched to a gene.

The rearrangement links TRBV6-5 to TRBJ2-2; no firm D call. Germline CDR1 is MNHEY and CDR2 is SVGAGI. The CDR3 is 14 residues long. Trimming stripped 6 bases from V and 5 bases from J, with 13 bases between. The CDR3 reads CASRSPTRTGELFF. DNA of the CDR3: TGTGCCAGCAGGTCACCCACGAGGACCGGGGAGCTGTTTTTT.

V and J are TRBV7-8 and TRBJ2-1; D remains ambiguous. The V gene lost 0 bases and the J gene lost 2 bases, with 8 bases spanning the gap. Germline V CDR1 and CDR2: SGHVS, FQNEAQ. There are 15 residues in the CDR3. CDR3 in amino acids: CASSLAGGPYNEQFF. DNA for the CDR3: TGTGCCAGCAGCTTAGCGGGCGGTCCCTACAATGAGCAGTTCTTC.

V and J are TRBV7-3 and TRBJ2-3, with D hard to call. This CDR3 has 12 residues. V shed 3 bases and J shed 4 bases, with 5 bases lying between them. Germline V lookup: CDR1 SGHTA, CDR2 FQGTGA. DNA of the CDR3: TGTGCCAGCAGCTTTCTAGCAGATACGCAGTATTTT. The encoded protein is CASSFLADTQYF.

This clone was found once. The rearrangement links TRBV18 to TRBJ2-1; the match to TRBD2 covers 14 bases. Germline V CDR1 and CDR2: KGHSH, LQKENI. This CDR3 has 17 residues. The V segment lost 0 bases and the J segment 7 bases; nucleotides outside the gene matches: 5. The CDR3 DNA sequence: TGTGCCAGCTCACCACCGGGACTAGCGGGAGCTGTAAATGAGCAGTTCTTC. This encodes CASSPPGLAGAVNEQFF.

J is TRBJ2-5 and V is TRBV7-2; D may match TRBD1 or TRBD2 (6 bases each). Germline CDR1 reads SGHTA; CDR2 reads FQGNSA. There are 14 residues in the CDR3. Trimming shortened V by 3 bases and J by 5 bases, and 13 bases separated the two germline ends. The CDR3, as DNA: TGTGCCAGCAGCTTTGGGGGGCGGTCGGAGACCCAGTACTTC. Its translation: CASSFGGRSETQYF.

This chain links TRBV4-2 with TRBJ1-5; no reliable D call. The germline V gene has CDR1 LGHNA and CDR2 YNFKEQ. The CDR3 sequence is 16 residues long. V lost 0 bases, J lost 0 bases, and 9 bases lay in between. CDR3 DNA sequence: TGTGCCAGCAGCCAAGATCGTACTGGTAGCAATCAGCCCCAGCATTTT. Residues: CASSQDRTGSNQPQHF.

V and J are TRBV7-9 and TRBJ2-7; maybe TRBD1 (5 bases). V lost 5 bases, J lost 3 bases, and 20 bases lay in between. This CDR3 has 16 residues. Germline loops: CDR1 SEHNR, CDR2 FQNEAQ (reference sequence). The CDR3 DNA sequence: TGTGCCAGCAGCGACAGACCTGACAGTTGGGGCTACGAGCAGTACTTC. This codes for CASSDRPDSWGYEQYF.

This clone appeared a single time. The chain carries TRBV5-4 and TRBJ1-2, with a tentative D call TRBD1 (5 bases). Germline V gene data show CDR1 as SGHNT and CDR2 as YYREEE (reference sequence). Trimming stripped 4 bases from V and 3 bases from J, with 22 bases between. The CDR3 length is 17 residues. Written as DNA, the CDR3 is TGTGCCAGCAGCCGCCTTACTTCCGGGACTGACGACTATGGCTACACCTTC. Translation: CASSRLTSGTDDYGYTF.